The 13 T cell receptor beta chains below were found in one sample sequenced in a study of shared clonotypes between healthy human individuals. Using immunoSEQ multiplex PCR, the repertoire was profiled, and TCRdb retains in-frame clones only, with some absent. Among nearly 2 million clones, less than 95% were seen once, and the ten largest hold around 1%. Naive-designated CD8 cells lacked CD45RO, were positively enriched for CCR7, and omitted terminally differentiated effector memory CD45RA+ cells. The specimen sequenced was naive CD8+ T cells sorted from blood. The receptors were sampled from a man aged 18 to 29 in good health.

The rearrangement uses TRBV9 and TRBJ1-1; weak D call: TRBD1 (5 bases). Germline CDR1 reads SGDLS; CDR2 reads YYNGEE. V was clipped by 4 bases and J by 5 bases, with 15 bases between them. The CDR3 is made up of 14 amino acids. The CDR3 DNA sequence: TGTGCCAGCAGCATGGGACCTAGTCGTACTGAAGCTTTCTTT. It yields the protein CASSMGPSRTEAFF.

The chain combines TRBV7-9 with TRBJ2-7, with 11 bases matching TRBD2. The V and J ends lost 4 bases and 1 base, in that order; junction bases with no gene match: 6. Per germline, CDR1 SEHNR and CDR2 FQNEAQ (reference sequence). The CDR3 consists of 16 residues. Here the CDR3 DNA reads TGTGCCAGCAGCTCGGGGGGACTAGCGGCTTCCTACGAGCAGTACTTC. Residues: CASSSGGLAASYEQYF.

The CDR3 nucleotides read TGTGCCGGGCGTGACTTGTACGAGCAGTACTTC. Protein product: CAGRDLYEQYF. The gene calls are TRBV6-5 and TRBJ2-7; no definite D call. V lost 11 bases and J 4 bases, leaving 12 bases between the germline ends. The CDR3 covers 11 residues. Germline V gene sequence: CDR1 MNHEY, CDR2 SVGAGI.

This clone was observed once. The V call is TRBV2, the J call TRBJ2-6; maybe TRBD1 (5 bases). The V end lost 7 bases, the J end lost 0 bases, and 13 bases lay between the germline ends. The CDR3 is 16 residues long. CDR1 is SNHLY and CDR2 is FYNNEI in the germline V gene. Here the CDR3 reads CASMGPHSSGANVLTF. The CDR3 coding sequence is TGTGCCAGCATGGGGCCGCACAGCTCTGGGGCCAACGTCCTGACTTTC.

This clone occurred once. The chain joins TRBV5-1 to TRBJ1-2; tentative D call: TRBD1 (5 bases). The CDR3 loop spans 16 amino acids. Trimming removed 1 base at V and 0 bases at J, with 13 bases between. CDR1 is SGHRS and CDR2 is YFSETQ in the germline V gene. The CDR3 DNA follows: TGCGCCAGCAGCTTGATGGGACTAAACACTAACTATGGCTACACCTTC. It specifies CASSLMGLNTNYGYTF.

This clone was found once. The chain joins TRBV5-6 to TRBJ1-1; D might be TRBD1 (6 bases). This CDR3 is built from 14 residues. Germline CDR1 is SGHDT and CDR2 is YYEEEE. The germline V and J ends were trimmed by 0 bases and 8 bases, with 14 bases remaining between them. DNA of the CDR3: TGTGCCAGCAGCTTGGCCGTCCCAGGGACAGAAGCTTTCTTT. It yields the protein CASSLAVPGTEAFF.

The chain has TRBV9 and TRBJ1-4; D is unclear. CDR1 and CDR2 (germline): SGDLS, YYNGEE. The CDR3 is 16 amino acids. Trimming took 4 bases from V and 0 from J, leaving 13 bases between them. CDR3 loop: CASSPSYGTTNEKLFF. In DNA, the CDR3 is TGTGCCAGCAGCCCCTCGTACGGGACAACTAATGAAAAACTGTTTTTT.

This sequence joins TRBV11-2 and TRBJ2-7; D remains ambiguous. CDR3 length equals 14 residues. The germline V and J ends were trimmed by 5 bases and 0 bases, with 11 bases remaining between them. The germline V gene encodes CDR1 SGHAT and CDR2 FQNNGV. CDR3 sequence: CASSPIGPSYEQYF. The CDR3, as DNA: TGTGCCAGCAGCCCGATCGGACCCTCCTACGAGCAGTACTTC.

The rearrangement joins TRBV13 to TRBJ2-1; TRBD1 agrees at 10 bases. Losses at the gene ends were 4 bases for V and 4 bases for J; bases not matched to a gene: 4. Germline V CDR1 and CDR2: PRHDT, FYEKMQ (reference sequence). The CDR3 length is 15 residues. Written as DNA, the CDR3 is TGTGCCAGCAGCTCCGGACAGGGGGAATACAATGAGCAGTTCTTC. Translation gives CASSSGQGEYNEQFF.

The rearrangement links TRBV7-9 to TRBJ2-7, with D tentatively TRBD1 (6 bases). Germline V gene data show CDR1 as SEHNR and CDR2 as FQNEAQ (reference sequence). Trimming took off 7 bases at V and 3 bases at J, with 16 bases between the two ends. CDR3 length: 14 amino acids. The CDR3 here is CASTPSGTYYEQYF. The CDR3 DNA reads TGTGCCAGCACCCCCTCCGGGACATACTACGAGCAGTACTTC. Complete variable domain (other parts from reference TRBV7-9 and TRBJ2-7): DTGVSQNPRHKITKRGQNVTFRCDPISEHNRLYWYRQTLGQGPEFLTYFQNEAQLEKSRLLSDRFSAERPKGSFSTLEIQRTEQGDSAMYLCASTPSGTYYEQYFGPGTRLTVT.

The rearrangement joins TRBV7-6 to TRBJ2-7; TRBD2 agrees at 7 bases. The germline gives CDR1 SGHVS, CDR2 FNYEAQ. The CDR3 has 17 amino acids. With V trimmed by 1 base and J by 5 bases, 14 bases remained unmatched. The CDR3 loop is CASSLEVPPSGIHEQYF. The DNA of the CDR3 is TGTGCCAGCAGCTTAGAAGTCCCTCCTAGCGGTATCCACGAGCAGTACTTC.

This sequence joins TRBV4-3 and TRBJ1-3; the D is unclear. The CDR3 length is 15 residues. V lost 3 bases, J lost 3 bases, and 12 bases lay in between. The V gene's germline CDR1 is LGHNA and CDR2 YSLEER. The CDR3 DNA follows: TGCGCCAGCAGCCAGGGTTGGTTGAGTGGAAACACCATATATTTT. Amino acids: CASSQGWLSGNTIYF.

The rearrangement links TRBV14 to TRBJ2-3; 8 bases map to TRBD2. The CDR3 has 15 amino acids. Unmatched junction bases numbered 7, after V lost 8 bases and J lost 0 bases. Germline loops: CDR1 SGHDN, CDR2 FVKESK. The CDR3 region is CASGELADSTDTQYF. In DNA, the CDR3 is TGTGCCAGCGGAGAACTAGCGGATAGCACAGATACGCAGTATTTT.